The 30 T cell receptor beta chains in this list originate from one sample, sequenced in a study of OX40 agonist ivuxolimab in advanced cancers. Sequencing used immunoSEQ multiplex PCR; TCRdb keeps in-frame clones, though not all of them. The sample lists fewer than 100,000 clones, around 85% occurring once. The material was CD4+ or CD8+ T cells sorted from blood, obtained in a trial of the OX40 agonist ivuxolimab. These receptor sequences come from an adult with an advanced solid tumor such as melanoma, head and neck, liver or kidney cancer.

The chain joins TRBV5-5 to TRBJ1-3; D ambiguous. Trimming cost V 3 bases and J 1 base, with 11 bases left between them. The CDR3 runs to 15 residues. Germline CDR1 SGHKS, CDR2 YYEKEE (reference sequence). The CDR3 nucleotides are TGTGCCAGCAGCTCGAATAGACTTTCTGGAAACACCATATATTTT. Translated: CASSSNRLSGNTIYF.

The CDR3 DNA is TGTGCCAGCAGTGAAATTGGACGGGACGATGGCTACACCTTC. Translated: CASSEIGRDDGYTF. V and J are TRBV6-1 and TRBJ1-2, with D maybe TRBD1 (5 bases). The CDR3 is made up of 14 amino acids. The V gene lost 2 bases and the J gene lost 6 bases, with 13 bases spanning the gap. The V gene's germline CDR1 is MNHNS and CDR2 SASEGT.

The chain uses TRBV6-1 and TRBJ1-2; D gene uncertain. The V end lost 0 bases, the J end lost 2 bases, and 1 base lay between the germline ends. CDR3 length: 12 amino acids. Germline assignment: CDR1 MNHNS and CDR2 SASEGT. DNA for the CDR3: TGTGCCAGCAGTGAAGCCAACTATGGCTACACCTTC. Protein sequence: CASSEANYGYTF.

Concerning this clone itself: Other DNA sequences from this sample encode an identical CDR3 as well. J is TRBJ1-4 and V is TRBV5-1; D ambiguous. CDR1 is SGHRS and CDR2 is YFSETQ in the germline V gene. V shed 5 bases and J shed 0 bases, with 8 bases lying between them. The CDR3 is 14 residues long. CDR3 nucleotides: TGCGCCAGCAGTTTAGCCGCAACTAATGAAAAACTGTTTTTT. Its protein product is CASSLAATNEKLFF.

The genes are TRBV9 and TRBJ1-2; D may be TRBD1 (6 bases). The CDR3 runs to 14 residues. Per the germline V gene, CDR1 is SGDLS and CDR2 is YYNGEE. Deletions cut 7 bases from V and 8 bases from J, with 21 bases between. CDR3 loop: CASGRGQNSRGYTF. CDR3 bases: TGTGCCAGCGGTCGGGGACAAAACTCCAGAGGCTACACCTTC.

This chain joins TRBV4-1 and TRBJ2-4; 9 bases map to TRBD2. CDR3 length equals 16 residues. J gave up 0 bases and V 2 bases, and 2 bases lay outside the gene matches. Germline values: CDR1 MGHRA, CDR2 YSYEKL. The CDR3 sequence is CASSQLAGLAKNIQYF. The CDR3 DNA sequence: TGCGCCAGCAGCCAACTAGCGGGGCTAGCCAAAAACATTCAGTACTTC.

This chain connects TRBV6-1 to TRBJ1-2; the D gene is possibly TRBD1 (6 bases). The CDR3 has 12 amino acids. Germline CDR1 is MNHNS and CDR2 is SASEGT. The V and J ends lost 4 bases and 6 bases respectively, with 9 bases between them. The CDR3: CASSASGDGYTF. The CDR3, as DNA: TGTGCCAGCAGTGCATCAGGGGATGGCTACACCTTC.

J is TRBJ2-7 and V is TRBV5-1; the D gene is possibly TRBD1 (5 bases). V shed 2 bases and J shed 4 bases, with 16 bases lying between them. This CDR3 is built from 15 residues. Germline V gene lookup returns CDR1 SGHRS and CDR2 YFSETQ. The CDR3 sequence is CASSFDWQGWYEQYF. DNA of the CDR3: TGCGCCAGCAGCTTTGATTGGCAGGGCTGGTACGAGCAGTACTTC. The complete variable domain, with remaining parts taken from reference TRBV5-1 and TRBJ2-7, reads KAGVTQTPRYLIKTRGQQVTLSCSPISGHRSVSWYQQTPGQGLQFLFEYFSETQRNKGNFPGRFSGRQFSNSRSEMNVSTLELGDSALYLCASSFDWQGWYEQYFGPGTRLTVT.

V gene TRBV20-1 combines with J gene TRBJ2-7; the match to TRBD1 covers 7 bases. The CDR3 consists of 11 residues. Trimming took 5 bases from V and 7 from J; bases not matched to a gene: 5. Germline assignment: CDR1 DFQATT and CDR2 SNEGSKA (reference sequence). CDR3 sequence: CSAGQVGEQYF. DNA for the CDR3: TGCAGTGCTGGACAGGTGGGTGAGCAGTACTTC.

This clone occurred once. This chain links TRBV6-1 with TRBJ1-3; possible D gene TRBD1, 5 bases. This CDR3 has 15 residues. Germline CDR1 is MNHNS and CDR2 is SASEGT. The V and J ends lost 5 bases and 4 bases respectively, with 15 bases between them. CDR3 amino acids: CASSRDRTQGNTIYF. CDR3 bases: TGTGCCAGCAGTCGGGACCGCACTCAAGGAAACACCATATATTTT.

V usage is TRBV2 and J usage is TRBJ2-3, with 8 bases fitting TRBD2. Trimming took 7 bases from V and 5 from J; bases not matched to a gene: 8. This CDR3 has 14 residues. The germline V gene has CDR1 SNHLY and CDR2 FYNNEI. In DNA form, the CDR3 reads TGTGCCAGCACTCTAGGACTAGCAGTAGATACGCAGTATTTT. Amino acid sequence: CASTLGLAVDTQYF.

The V gene is TRBV5-1, the J gene TRBJ2-7, with no clear D. Trimming pared 5 bases from V and 0 bases from J, leaving 9 bases between. Germline CDR1 reads SGHRS; CDR2 reads YFSETQ. The CDR3 is 13 amino acids. The chain's CDR3 is CASRVEGSYEQYF. The CDR3 DNA is TGCGCCAGCAGGGTGGAAGGCTCCTACGAGCAGTACTTC.

A few counts support this clone. This chain links TRBV6-5 with TRBJ1-4; D uncertain. With 0 bases removed from V and 8 bases from J, the gap between germline ends came to 10 bases. The germline CDR1 and CDR2 sequences are MNHEY and SVGAGI. This CDR3 region has 14 residues. The CDR3 here is CASSYSTPYEKLFF. CDR3 DNA: TGTGCCAGCAGTTACTCCACGCCATACGAAAAACTGTTTTTT.

About this clone itself: One end of the junction varies from germline; a read error may be responsible. The V call is TRBV29-1, the J call TRBJ2-7, with D possibly being TRBD2 (6 bases). Germline V gene data show CDR1 as SQVTM and CDR2 as ANQGSEA. CDR3 length: 14 amino acids. The CDR3 sequence: CSVEVGGITYEQYF. CDR3 bases: TGCAGCGTAGAAGTGGGGGGAATAACTTACGAGCAGTACTTC.

Turning to this clone: The CDR3 end shows no conserved phenylalanine or tryptophan, and so a read error is likely. The rearrangement links TRBV7-2 to TRBJ1-6, with a weak D call TRBD1 (5 bases). Germline V gives CDR1 SGHTA, CDR2 FQGNSA. V gave up 4 bases and J gave up 15 bases, with 16 bases separating them. This CDR3 comprises 13 residues. The CDR3 spells CASSSRAGGDLHL. The CDR3 DNA reads as TGTGCCAGCAGCTCCAGGGCAGGTGGGGACCTCCACCTT.

The V gene is TRBV2, the J gene TRBJ2-1; 9 nucleotides align to TRBD1. This CDR3 region has 14 residues. V was clipped by 7 bases and J by 6 bases; unmatched bases: 7. Looked up from germline, CDR1 is SNHLY and CDR2 is FYNNEI. CDR3 DNA: TGTGCCAGCATTCCGGACAGGGGTAGCAATGAGCAGTTCTTC. Protein: CASIPDRGSNEQFF.

The rearrangement joins TRBV9 to TRBJ2-5; D call uncertain. V shed 0 bases and J shed 2 bases, with 11 bases lying between them. This CDR3 spans 15 amino acids. CDR1 is SGDLS and CDR2 is YYNGEE in the germline V gene. The CDR3: CASSVAPLVQETQYF. The CDR3 bases are TGTGCCAGCAGCGTAGCCCCTTTGGTTCAAGAGACCCAGTACTTC.

This chain uses TRBV5-1 with TRBJ1-4; 7 bases line up with TRBD1. Germline V lookup: CDR1 SGHRS, CDR2 YFSETQ. The CDR3 extends over 17 amino acids. V was clipped by 2 bases and J by 0 bases; unmatched bases: 7. As DNA, the CDR3 is TGCGCCAGCAGCTTTACCGGGACAGTTTCAACTAATGAAAAACTGTTTTTT. It translates to CASSFTGTVSTNEKLFF.

CDR3 nucleotides: TGTGCCAGCAGCGCCCCGGGACAGAGCTCCTACAATGAGCAGTTCTTC. It is translated as CASSAPGQSSYNEQFF. The chain is built from TRBV9 and TRBJ2-1, with TRBD1 matching over 7 bases. Germline V CDR1 and CDR2: SGDLS, YYNGEE. V shed 3 bases, J shed 0 bases, and the junction held 6 bases outside the gene matches. This CDR3 spans 16 amino acids.

The table lists this clone with a count of one. The chain is built from TRBV4-3 and TRBJ2-2; D tentatively reads TRBD1 or TRBD2 (5 bases each). This CDR3 is 16 amino acids long. Trimming took off 0 bases at V and 3 bases at J, with 11 bases between the two ends. The germline gives CDR1 LGHNA, CDR2 YSLEER. CDR3 DNA: TGCGCCAGCAGCCAAGATGGGCAGGGACACACCGGGGAGCTGTTTTTT. Protein sequence: CASSQDGQGHTGELFF.

This clone was detected once. The J gene is TRBJ2-1, the V gene TRBV18; D ambiguous. Trimming removed 5 bases at V and 10 bases at J, with 15 bases between. The CDR3 is 13 residues long. From germline, CDR1 is KGHSH and CDR2 LQKENI. CDR3 protein: CASSFGLLGEQFF. CDR3 bases: TGTGCCAGCTCATTCGGGCTCTTGGGGGAGCAGTTCTTC.

A few counts support this clone. The CDR3 bases are TGTGCCAGCAGCTTGGTCGGGGTCTCCAACTATAATTCACCCCTCCACTTT. The encoded protein is CASSLVGVSNYNSPLHF. The V gene is TRBV5-5, the J gene TRBJ1-6; no definite D call. The V end was cut by 0 bases, the J end by 3 bases, with 13 bases between. CDR3 length: 17 amino acids. Germline lookup yields CDR1 SGHKS and CDR2 YYEKEE (reference sequence).

This chain uses TRBV29-1 with TRBJ2-2; D unclear. Looked up from germline, CDR1 is SQVTM and CDR2 is ANQGSEA. Trimming stripped 4 bases from V and 5 bases from J, with 14 bases between. The CDR3 runs to 14 residues. As DNA, the CDR3 is TGCAGCGTTGCTATAGGCCTGGCGACCGGGGAGCTGTTTTTT. It encodes CSVAIGLATGELFF.

The chain has TRBV5-1 and TRBJ1-1; D not certain. V lost 1 base, J lost 3 bases, and 7 bases lay in between. This CDR3 is 13 amino acids long. CDR1 is SGHRS, CDR2 YFSETQ, per germline. The CDR3 nucleotides read TGCGCCAGCAGCTTGTTCGGCTACACTGAAGCTTTCTTT. The encoded protein is CASSLFGYTEAFF. The full variable domain, completed using reference TRBV5-1 and TRBJ1-1, is KAGVTQTPRYLIKTRGQQVTLSCSPISGHRSVSWYQQTPGQGLQFLFEYFSETQRNKGNFPGRFSGRQFSNSRSEMNVSTLELGDSALYLCASSLFGYTEAFFGQGTRLTVV.

J is TRBJ2-7 and V is TRBV5-1; 8 bases match TRBD1. The CDR3 length is 13 residues. The V and J ends lost 1 base and 6 bases, in that order; junction bases with no gene match: 3. CDR1 SGHRS and CDR2 YFSETQ come from the germline V gene. This CDR3 is CASSLRTGFEQYF. Written as DNA, the CDR3 is TGCGCCAGCAGCTTGCGGACAGGGTTCGAGCAGTACTTC.

Only a few counts were recorded for this clone. V and J are TRBV18 and TRBJ1-6; 7 bases line up with TRBD1. CDR3 length equals 12 residues. V lost 4 bases and J lost 13; bases outside the gene matches: 4. Per germline, CDR1 KGHSH and CDR2 LQKENI. The CDR3 here is CASSLGTAPLHF. The CDR3 nucleotides read TGTGCCAGCTCACTTGGGACAGCTCCCCTCCACTTT.

This chain connects TRBV7-6 to TRBJ2-1, with 8 bases that match TRBD2. The ends lost 8 bases at V and 7 bases at J; junction bases unmatched: 7. Germline V gives CDR1 SGHVS, CDR2 FNYEAQ. The CDR3 contains 13 residues. CDR3 DNA sequence: TGTGCCAGCGGCAGCCGGGGGGGGAATGAGCAGTTCTTC. It codes for CASGSRGGNEQFF.

This rearrangement joins TRBV7-9 to TRBJ1-5, with D possibly being TRBD1 (6 bases). Per the germline V gene, CDR1 is SEHNR and CDR2 is FQNEAQ (reference sequence). The CDR3 sequence is 16 residues long. Trimming removed 5 bases at V and 5 bases at J, with 19 bases between. CDR3 amino acids: CASSPSGARGDQPQHF. In DNA, the CDR3 is TGTGCCAGCAGCCCCTCAGGGGCCCGGGGGGATCAGCCCCAGCATTTT. The full variable domain, its missing parts supplied by reference TRBV7-9 and TRBJ1-5, is DTGVSQNPRHKITKRGQNVTFRCDPISEHNRLYWYRQTLGQGPEFLTYFQNEAQLEKSRLLSDRFSAERPKGSFSTLEIQRTEQGDSAMYLCASSPSGARGDQPQHFGDGTRLSIL.

This sequence joins TRBV6-5 and TRBJ1-5; TRBD1 might be the D (5 bases). Trimming cost V 8 bases and J 3 bases, with 14 bases left between them. Germline V gene lookup returns CDR1 MNHEY and CDR2 SVGAGI. This CDR3 contains 14 residues. The CDR3 protein is CASSGTRDNQPQHF. The CDR3 nucleotides are TGTGCCAGCTCAGGGACTAGGGACAATCAGCCCCAGCATTTT.

This clone is a singleton in its sample. The chain links TRBV29-1 to TRBJ1-2; 10 positions agree with TRBD1. Per germline, CDR1 SQVTM and CDR2 ANQGSEA. Losses at the gene ends were 8 bases for V and 3 bases for J; bases not matched to a gene: 12. The CDR3 totals 15 residues. The DNA of the CDR3 is TGCAGCATTACCCCCCCGGACAGGGGGGACTATGGCTACACCTTC. Amino acids: CSITPPDRGDYGYTF.